This entry lists 14 T cell receptor beta chains sequenced from one sample in a study of T-cell memory formation after mild COVID-19 (dated by TCRdb to the early 2020s). Library preparation used 5' RACE. The run used an Illumina NovaSeq 6000. TCRdb reworked the public reads: Q25 trimming with fastp, MiXCR clone assembly, productive beta chains retained. A single entry per CDR3 protein holds the most common genes and DNA from its merged rows. The sample table shows about 49,000 distinct CDR3 sequences, and approximately 7% are seen once. Roughly 1.3% of the sample belongs to the ten largest clones. The sequenced sample consisted of PBMCs or a T cell subset sorted from them (not recorded which). Source of these receptors: a man in his late teens or twenties who had mild COVID-19 (a few samples of this study predate the infection). The sample titles of this study are shuffled in the database, so cell type and time point are left out; the donor was told from shared clones.

Many counts were recorded for this clonotype. The CDR3 nucleotides read TGCAGTGCTAGAGTTACAGGGGTGGAGACCCAGTACTTC. This codes for CSARVTGVETQYF. The J gene is TRBJ2-5, the V gene TRBV20-1, with TRBD1 matching 7 bases. V was clipped by 1 base and J by 5 bases; unmatched bases: 4. Germline V gene lookup returns CDR1 DFQATT and CDR2 SNEGSKA (reference sequence). The CDR3 runs 13 residues.

Concerning this clonotype: This CDR3 fails to terminate in the conserved phenylalanine or tryptophan, so it likely reflects a read error. The rearrangement uses TRBV12-3 or TRBV12-4 and TRBJ1-2, with 9 bases identical to TRBD1. The J segment lost 8 bases and the V segment lost 9 bases, leaving 7 bases of the junction unmatched. The CDR3 extends over 12 amino acids. Here the CDR3 DNA reads TGTGCCAGAGTAACAGGGGGCAGGGGCTACACCTTA. It translates to CARVTGGRGYTL.

There are a few counts of this clonotype. The CDR3 bases are TGTGCCAGCACCCAGACTAGCGGGGGTAAAGAGACCCAGTACTTC. Translation gives CASTQTSGGKETQYF. The chain links TRBV6-5 to TRBJ2-5, with 12 bases matching TRBD2. Unmatched junction bases numbered 6, after V lost 7 bases and J lost 3 bases. The CDR3 has 15 residues. Germline V gene sequence: CDR1 MNHEY, CDR2 SVGAGI.

This chain links TRBV7-9 with TRBJ1-6, with 10 bases identical to TRBD1. The CDR3 loop spans 14 amino acids. Germline CDR1 is SEHNR and CDR2 is FQNEAQ (reference sequence). With V trimmed by 5 bases and J by 7 bases, 2 bases remained unmatched. The CDR3 DNA reads TGTGCCAGCAGCCGGGGACAGGGGAATTCACCCCTCCACTTT. Translated, it gives CASSRGQGNSPLHF.

The chain is built from TRBV9 and TRBJ1-1, with D perhaps TRBD1 (5 bases). Germline loops: CDR1 SGDLS, CDR2 YYNGEE. Trimming removed 0 bases from V and 1 base from J, with 13 bases in between. CDR3 length: 16 amino acids. The CDR3 DNA follows: TGTGCCAGCAGCGTAGGGGAGGGGCTAACGAACACTGAAGCTTTCTTT. Translated: CASSVGEGLTNTEAFF. Using reference TRBV9 and TRBJ1-1 for the parts outside the CDR3, the full variable domain is DSGVTQTPKHLITATGQRVTLRCSPRSGDLSVYWYQQSLDQGLQFLIQYYNGEERAKGNILERFSAQQFPDLHSELNLSSLELGDSALYFCASSVGEGLTNTEAFFGQGTRLTVV.

This chain joins TRBV7-2 and TRBJ1-2; a weak D match, TRBD1 (6 bases). Germline V lookup: CDR1 SGHTA, CDR2 FQGNSA. The CDR3 spans 14 residues. The V end was cut by 5 bases, the J end by 8 bases, with 18 bases between. The DNA for the CDR3 is TGTGCCAGCAGCCCTTTAAGGGGGGGCGGCGGCTACACCTTC. Protein: CASSPLRGGGGYTF.

This chain joins TRBV7-9 and TRBJ1-1; D possibly corresponds to TRBD1 (5 bases). Germline loops: CDR1 SEHNR, CDR2 FQNEAQ (reference sequence). This CDR3 region has 15 residues. The V and J ends lost 7 bases and 2 bases respectively, with 17 bases between them. The CDR3 sequence is CASTTPRQGNTEAFF. For the CDR3, the DNA is TGTGCCAGCACCACCCCCCGGCAGGGTAACACTGAAGCTTTCTTT.

This clonotype was seen at least ten times. The J gene is TRBJ1-6, the V gene TRBV5-5; D unclear. Germline CDR1 and CDR2: SGHKS and YYEKEE (reference sequence). The length of the CDR3 is 15 residues. Deletions cut 0 bases from V and 8 bases from J, with 12 bases between. CDR3 amino acids: CASSLAGPRDSPLHF. Here the CDR3 DNA reads TGTGCCAGCAGCTTGGCCGGCCCCCGGGATTCACCCCTCCACTTT.

CDR3: CASRQFRGRTYNEQFF. CDR3 DNA: TGCGCCAGCAGACAATTTCGGGGTAGAACCTACAATGAGCAGTTCTTC. The V gene is TRBV4-1, the J gene TRBJ2-1, with D perhaps matching TRBD2 (5 bases). V was cut by 6 bases and J by 2 bases, with 17 bases left in between. Germline lookup yields CDR1 MGHRA and CDR2 YSYEKL. CDR3 length equals 16 residues.

This clonotype was seen a handful of times. V and J are TRBV3-1 and TRBJ1-5; D is undetermined. Germline V gene lookup returns CDR1 LGHDT and CDR2 YNNKEL (reference sequence). V dropped 0 bases and J dropped 6 bases, with 6 bases sitting between them. This CDR3 is built from 13 residues. CDR3 protein: CASSQDGFQPQHF. In DNA form, the CDR3 reads TGTGCCAGCAGCCAAGACGGGTTTCAGCCCCAGCATTTT. The full variable domain, its missing parts supplied by reference TRBV3-1 and TRBJ1-5, is DTAVSQTPKYLVTQMGNDKSIKCEQNLGHDTMYWYKQDSKKFLKIMFSYNNKELIINETVPNRFSPKSPDKAHLNLHINSLELGDSAVYFCASSQDGFQPQHFGDGTRLSIL.

This clonotype was detected only a few times. The CDR3 nucleotides read TGTGCCAGCAGCTTAGACCTACAGCACAATGAGCAGTTCTTC. It codes for CASSLDLQHNEQFF. The chain carries TRBV7-9 and TRBJ2-1; D not certain. The CDR3 loop spans 14 amino acids. V dropped 1 base and J dropped 5 bases, with 9 bases sitting between them. Germline CDR1 and CDR2: SEHNR and FQNEAQ (reference sequence).

This clonotype was detected ten times or more. The rearrangement uses TRBV27 and TRBJ2-3; D assignment may be TRBD1 or TRBD2 (6 bases each). CDR3 length: 17 residues. The germline V and J ends were trimmed by 0 bases and 2 bases, with 15 bases remaining between them. CDR1 is MNHEY, CDR2 SMNVEV, per germline (reference sequence). CDR3 nucleotides: TGTGCCAGCAGTTTATCGGTCACGGGGGCCTACACAGATACGCAGTATTTT. Translated: CASSLSVTGAYTDTQYF.

In its sample, this clonotype was seen many times. The V gene is TRBV6-6, the J gene TRBJ2-1; maybe TRBD2 (5 bases). The CDR3 covers 15 residues. CDR1 MNHNY and CDR2 SVGAGI come from the germline V gene (reference sequence). With 4 bases removed from V and 2 bases from J, the gap between germline ends came to 12 bases. DNA of the CDR3: TGTGCCAGCAGTTCGGAGGATGAGCCCTACAATGAGCAGTTCTTC. Amino acids: CASSSEDEPYNEQFF.

The CDR3 DNA reads TGTGCCAGCAGCCCAGAAACAGCCCTTACCGGGGAGCTGTTTTTT. This encodes CASSPETALTGELFF. The chain employs TRBV7-2 and TRBJ2-2; D gene uncertain. CDR1 and CDR2 from the germline V gene are SGHTA and FQGNSA. The CDR3 totals 15 residues. V was pared by 5 bases and J by 5 bases, with 15 bases between.